This is a list of T cell receptor beta chains from one sample in a study of cytomegalovirus exposure and HLA in healthy donors. Assay: immunoSEQ multiplex PCR; the TCRdb copy retains only in-frame clones and omits some. In the table there are about 94,000 clones, roughly 73% of which are singletons. The specimen sequenced was PBMCs. All receptors derive from a woman in her thirties or forties in good health and CMV-seronegative. The CDR3 runs from the conserved cysteine through the conserved F or W. D genes are given only for firm matches. Size is omitted from some rows. Given values are once, few, many or a class for expanded clones.

TRBJ2-7 | TRBV30 | NA | 14 | NA | TGTGCCTGGAGTGTACGAGGGGGAGTGGGCGAGCAGTACTTC | CAWSVRGGVGEQYF
TRBJ1-1 | TRBV11-2 | NA | 15 | TRBD1 | TGTGCCACAACCTGGCCGCTAAACAGGGGTAAAGGAGCTTTCTTT | CATTWPLNRGKGAFF
TRBJ2-7 | TRBV30 | NA | 14 | TRBD1 | TGTGCCTGGAGTGTAGGTCGACAGGGCTACGAGCAGTACTTC | CAWSVGRQGYEQYF
TRBJ2-5 | TRBV5-1 | NA | 15 | NA | TGCGCCAGCAGCCAATTCCAGGGTCTCCAAGAGACCCAGTACTTC | CASSQFQGLQETQYF
TRBJ2-7 | TRBV6-1 | once | 14 | TRBD1 | TGTGCCAGCAGTGCGTGGGACAGGGCACCCGAGCAGTACTTC | CASSAWDRAPEQYF
TRBJ2-3 | TRBV4-1 | NA | 16 | NA | TGCGCCAGCAGCCAAACCCCCGACTGGAGCACAGATACGCAGTATTTT | CASSQTPDWSTDTQYF
TRBJ2-5 | TRBV18 | NA | 15 | TRBD2 | TGTGCCAGCTCACCAATCGGGGGGGCCCGGGAGACCCAGTACTTC | CASSPIGGARETQYF
TRBJ2-3 | TRBV2 | NA | 15 | TRBD2 | TGTGCCAGCAGTGTGCCGCGGGGGTCCGCAGATACGCAGTATTTT | CASSVPRGSADTQYF
TRBJ1-6 | TRBV7-2 | once | 15 | NA | TGTGCCAGCAGCTTAAATCAACAGAGAAATTCACCCCTCCACTTT | CASSLNQQRNSPLHF
TRBJ1-4 | TRBV28 | once | 14 | NA | TGTGCCAGCAGTAAACAGGGAACGAGCGAAAAACTGTTTTTT | CASSKQGTSEKLFF
TRBJ1-5 | TRBV6-1 | NA | 14 | NA | TGTGCCAGCAGTGATTCGGTTAGCAATCAGCCCCAGCATTTT | CASSDSVSNQPQHF
TRBJ2-1 | TRBV7-2 | NA | 15 | TRBD2 | TGTGCCAGCAGCTTAGGCGGGGGGGCTAGGAATGAGCAGTTCTTC | CASSLGGGARNEQFF
TRBJ1-1 | TRBV18 | NA | 15 | NA | TGTGCCAGCTCACTACTCCCAGGGTCGTACGCTGAAGCTTTCTTT | CASSLLPGSYAEAFF
TRBJ2-1 | TRBV9 | NA | 15 | TRBD1 | TGTGCCAGCAGCCCCCACTCGGGACAGTACAATGAGCAGTTCTTC | CASSPHSGQYNEQFF